A single sample gave rise to the 32 T cell receptor beta chains below, sequenced in a study of graft-versus-host responses after intestinal transplantation. Data came from immunoSEQ multiplex PCR; TCRdb stores just in-frame clones and leaves some out. In the table there are about 59,000 clones, almost 95% of which are singletons. The antigens these receptors bind are not known. Sequences were derived from unstimulated CD4+ T cells sorted from spleen or lymph node cells, sampled before transplant. These receptors originate from a human donor who was the organ donor for an intestinal transplant.

This chain links TRBV19 with TRBJ1-2; D is undetermined. There are 17 residues in the CDR3. Germline CDR1 is LNHDA and CDR2 is SQIVND (reference sequence). Trimming removed 3 bases at V and 4 bases at J, with 21 bases between. CDR3 sequence reads: CASSMAPRQGFGYGYTF. The CDR3 DNA sequence: TGTGCCAGTAGTATGGCCCCCCGACAAGGTTTCGGCTATGGCTACACCTTC.

The V and J genes are TRBV11-2 and TRBJ2-2; D is undetermined. Per the germline V gene, CDR1 is SGHAT and CDR2 is FQNNGV. V was cut by 4 bases and J by 6 bases, with 6 bases left in between. The CDR3 loop spans 12 amino acids. The CDR3 DNA is TGTGCCAGCAGCTCTCCGCCCGGGGAGCTGTTTTTT. Translation gives CASSSPPGELFF.

This chain joins TRBV7-6 and TRBJ1-1, with D unresolved. The V end lost 7 bases, the J end lost 5 bases, and 14 bases lay between the germline ends. There are 13 residues in the CDR3. Germline-derived CDR1 and CDR2 are SGHVS and FNYEAQ. The CDR3: CASTYQTGTEAFF. The CDR3 coding sequence is TGTGCCAGCACCTACCAGACGGGGACTGAAGCTTTCTTT. The variable domain in full, with the rest retrieved from reference TRBV7-6 and TRBJ1-1, is GAGVSQSPRYKVTKRGQDVALRCDPISGHVSLYWYRQALGQGPEFLTYFNYEAQQDKSGLPNDRFSAERPEGSISTLTIQRTEQRDSAMYRCASTYQTGTEAFFGQGTRLTVV.

This clone was counted a single time. V and J are TRBV5-1 and TRBJ2-6, with D possibly being TRBD1 (5 bases). This CDR3 spans 16 amino acids. Germline V gene lookup returns CDR1 SGHRS and CDR2 YFSETQ. The ends were cut back, 0 bases at V and 0 bases at J, with 7 bases in the middle. CDR3 in amino acids: CASSLDRPSGANVLTF. CDR3 DNA: TGCGCCAGCAGCTTGGACAGGCCCTCTGGGGCCAACGTCCTGACTTTC.

The chain carries TRBV19 and TRBJ1-1; D is unclear. The CDR3 covers 13 residues. The germline V gene has CDR1 LNHDA and CDR2 SQIVND (reference sequence). V lost 3 bases to trimming and J lost 10 bases, with 15 bases between them. CDR3 in DNA: TGTGCCAGTAGTATTGTGGGGAGTAGCGGAGCTTTCTTT. As protein: CASSIVGSSGAFF.

This clone was detected once. V gene TRBV9 combines with J gene TRBJ1-2; D ambiguous. The CDR3 runs 13 residues. Trimming took off 3 bases at V and 5 bases at J, with 11 bases between the two ends. In germline, CDR1 is SGDLS, CDR2 YYNGEE. This CDR3 reads CASSARGPYGYTF. The CDR3 coding sequence is TGTGCCAGCAGCGCCCGCGGGCCGTATGGCTACACCTTC.

The chain has TRBV5-1 and TRBJ2-2; possibly TRBD2 for D (6 bases). V was trimmed by 4 bases and J by 6 bases, leaving 16 bases between them. Germline CDR1 reads SGHRS; CDR2 reads YFSETQ. CDR3 length equals 15 residues. The CDR3 sequence is CASSLTPRGAGELFF. The DNA of the CDR3 is TGCGCCAGCAGCCTAACCCCCCGCGGGGCCGGGGAGCTGTTTTTT.

The V and J genes are TRBV6-6 and TRBJ2-1; D is undetermined. Germline CDR1 and CDR2: MNHNY and SVGAGI (reference sequence). Trimming left V 2 bases short and J 5 bases short, with 16 bases between. The CDR3 runs 16 residues. CDR3 loop: CASSYASFQRDNEQFF. The CDR3, as DNA: TGTGCCAGCAGTTACGCCTCGTTCCAGAGAGACAATGAGCAGTTCTTC.

V usage is TRBV7-2 and J usage is TRBJ2-7; D is possibly TRBD2 (6 bases). The CDR3 loop spans 15 amino acids. The V end was cut by 2 bases, the J end by 2 bases, with 13 bases between. CDR1 and CDR2 from the germline V gene are SGHTA and FQGNSA. The CDR3: CASSLFSGLPYEQYF. For the CDR3, the DNA is TGTGCCAGCAGCTTATTTTCGGGACTGCCCTACGAGCAGTACTTC. Variable domain in full (rest from reference TRBV7-2 and TRBJ2-7): GAGVSQSPSNKVTEKGKDVELRCDPISGHTALYWYRQSLGQGLEFLIYFQGNSAPDKSGLPSDRFSAERTGGSVSTLTIQRTQQEDSAVYLCASSLFSGLPYEQYFGPGTRLTVT.

The genes are TRBV10-2 and TRBJ1-6; D may be TRBD1 (6 bases). CDR1 is WSHSY and CDR2 is SAAADI in the germline V gene. The CDR3 is made up of 14 amino acids. V was cut by 6 bases and J by 0 bases, with 6 bases left in between. The CDR3 protein is CASRDSSYNSPLHF. The DNA for the CDR3 is TGCGCCAGCAGGGACAGCTCCTATAATTCACCCCTCCACTTT.

The rearrangement uses TRBV2 and TRBJ2-5, with D maybe TRBD1 (5 bases). Germline V gives CDR1 SNHLY, CDR2 FYNNEI. The CDR3 loop spans 14 amino acids. V shed 9 bases and J shed 4 bases, with 18 bases lying between them. CDR3 loop: CASPRTRESETQYF. As DNA, the CDR3 is TGTGCCAGTCCCCGGACAAGAGAGTCAGAGACCCAGTACTTC.

The chain combines TRBV7-2 with TRBJ1-1; D gene unclear. This CDR3 contains 12 residues. Germline V lookup: CDR1 SGHTA, CDR2 FQGNSA. V gave up 2 bases and J gave up 9 bases, with 10 bases separating them. The CDR3 bases are TGTGCCAGCAGCTTAAGCGGAATAAAAGCTTTCTTT. Translation gives CASSLSGIKAFF.

The V call is TRBV6-5, the J call TRBJ2-5; 8 bases map to TRBD2. The V segment lost 2 bases and the J segment 4 bases; nucleotides outside the gene matches: 9. This CDR3 is 16 amino acids long. In germline, CDR1 is MNHEY, CDR2 SVGAGI. CDR3 sequence (DNA): TGTGCCAGCAGTTACACCCTTTCGGGGGGGGCAGAGACCCAGTACTTC. It yields the protein CASSYTLSGGAETQYF.

The rearrangement uses TRBV30 and TRBJ1-5; D uncertain. This CDR3 region has 16 residues. V lost 0 bases and J 0 bases, leaving 12 bases between the germline ends. Per germline, CDR1 GTSNPN and CDR2 SVGIG (reference sequence). The CDR3 spells CAWSVRRLNSNQPQHF. The CDR3 nucleotides read TGTGCCTGGAGTGTACGTCGCCTAAATAGCAATCAGCCCCAGCATTTT.

The V and J genes are TRBV5-4 and TRBJ2-3, with 14 bases lining up with TRBD2. The ends lost 0 bases at V and 7 bases at J; junction bases unmatched: 4. The CDR3 spans 16 residues. From germline, CDR1 is SGHNT and CDR2 YYREEE (reference sequence). CDR3 DNA: TGTGCCAGCAGCTTGGGGACTAGCGGGGGGATGTATACGCAGTATTTT. This codes for CASSLGTSGGMYTQYF.

The rearrangement uses TRBV7-2 and TRBJ1-2; a possible D gene is TRBD1 (6 bases). The germline gives CDR1 SGHTA, CDR2 FQGNSA. The CDR3 is 15 amino acids. The V end lost 1 base, the J end lost 3 bases, and 12 bases lay between the germline ends. The CDR3 coding sequence is TGTGCCAGCAGCTTAGGGCGGGGGCGGTACTATGGCTACACCTTC. Its protein product is CASSLGRGRYYGYTF. Looking up the rest from reference TRBV7-2 and TRBJ1-2 gives the full variable domain: GAGVSQSPSNKVTEKGKDVELRCDPISGHTALYWYRQSLGQGLEFLIYFQGNSAPDKSGLPSDRFSAERTGGSVSTLTIQRTQQEDSAVYLCASSLGRGRYYGYTFGSGTRLTVV.

This sequence joins TRBV5-4 and TRBJ1-6; 7 bases match TRBD1. The CDR3 is 17 amino acids. Per germline, CDR1 SGHNT and CDR2 YYREEE (reference sequence). V gave up 5 bases and J gave up 0 bases; unmatched junction bases: 8. This CDR3 is CASRQSPGGSYNSPLHF. The CDR3 DNA reads as TGTGCCAGCAGGCAGTCTCCAGGGGGCTCCTATAATTCACCCCTCCACTTT.

V usage is TRBV18 and J usage is TRBJ1-5; 10 bases agree with TRBD1. V lost 3 bases and J lost 7; bases outside the gene matches: 6. Germline V gene sequence: CDR1 KGHSH, CDR2 LQKENI. The CDR3 extends over 15 amino acids. DNA for the CDR3: TGTGCCAGCTCACCTGAGACAGGGGGCGGACAGCCCCAGCATTTT. Protein: CASSPETGGGQPQHF. Looking up the rest from reference TRBV18 and TRBJ1-5 gives the full variable domain: NAGVMQNPRHLVRRRGQEARLRCSPMKGHSHVYWYRQLPEEGLKFMVYLQKENIIDESGMPKERFSAEFPKEGPSILRIQQVVRGDSAAYFCASSPETGGGQPQHFGDGTRLSIL.

J is TRBJ2-7 and V is TRBV5-8; D not certain. V was shortened by 6 bases and J by 3 bases, with 13 bases between the two germline ends. Germline assignment: CDR1 SGHTS and CDR2 YDEGEE. This CDR3 spans 13 amino acids. The CDR3 DNA follows: TGTGCCAGCAACTCCGGGCCCCTCTACGAGCAGTACTTC. It encodes CASNSGPLYEQYF.

The rearrangement joins TRBV7-3 to TRBJ2-3, with a tentative D call TRBD1 (6 bases). The CDR3 runs to 15 residues. The V gene's germline CDR1 is SGHTA and CDR2 FQGTGA. Trimming removed 5 bases from V and 2 bases from J, with 14 bases in between. The CDR3 loop reads CASSPLGQNTDTQYF. DNA of the CDR3: TGTGCCAGCAGCCCCCTAGGACAGAACACAGATACGCAGTATTTT.

This clone was observed a few times. The sample has other DNA sequences that encode this CDR3 too. This rearrangement joins TRBV6-5 to TRBJ2-5, with no clear D. Germline V lookup: CDR1 MNHEY, CDR2 SVGAGI. There are 11 residues in the CDR3. V was cut by 5 bases and J by 2 bases, with 3 bases left in between. CDR3 DNA sequence: TGTGCCAGCAGTCGACAAGAGACCCAGTACTTC. Translating gives CASSRQETQYF.

The chain is built from TRBV7-3 and TRBJ2-1; the D gene could be TRBD1 or TRBD2 (5 bases each). The CDR3 loop spans 17 amino acids. Germline-derived CDR1 and CDR2 are SGHTA and FQGTGA. V shed 3 bases and J shed 0 bases, with 15 bases lying between them. DNA of the CDR3: TGTGCCAGCAGCTTGTTTCGAGGGGCGGGCTCCTACAATGAGCAGTTCTTC. As protein: CASSLFRGAGSYNEQFF.

The chain links TRBV6-6 to TRBJ2-1; unclear D gene. CDR1 and CDR2 (germline): MNHNY, SVGAGI (reference sequence). CDR3 length equals 12 residues. The V and J ends lost 4 bases and 7 bases respectively, with 8 bases between them. CDR3 amino acids: CASSLWTNEQFF. CDR3 DNA: TGTGCCAGCAGTTTATGGACGAATGAGCAGTTCTTC.

This clone is a singleton in its sample. The V gene is TRBV4-2, the J gene TRBJ2-5; D remains unclear. This CDR3 is built from 15 residues. CDR1 LGHNA and CDR2 YNFKEQ come from the germline V gene. Trimming pared 0 bases from V and 2 bases from J, leaving 10 bases between. The DNA for the CDR3 is TGTGCCAGCAGCCAAGAGGGTAGAACACAAGAGACCCAGTACTTC. It translates to CASSQEGRTQETQYF.

The chain joins TRBV5-1 to TRBJ2-1, with D tentatively TRBD1 (5 bases). The CDR3 runs to 19 residues. Germline-derived CDR1 and CDR2 are SGHRS and YFSETQ. V was cut by 0 bases and J by 0 bases, with 19 bases left in between. In DNA form, the CDR3 reads TGCGCCAGCAGCTTGGAGACAGCCAACACCTTTAGCTCCTACAATGAGCAGTTCTTC. Its protein is CASSLETANTFSSYNEQFF.

The chain uses TRBV5-8 and TRBJ2-1, with TRBD2 identical over 11 bases. CDR3 length: 17 amino acids. V gave up 4 bases and J gave up 8 bases; unmatched junction bases: 14. Germline V gene lookup returns CDR1 SGHTS and CDR2 YDEGEE. CDR3 sequence: CASSRRVLAGGADEQFF. The CDR3 DNA sequence: TGTGCCAGCAGCCGTAGGGTCCTAGCGGGGGGCGCGGATGAGCAGTTCTTC.

This sequence joins TRBV6-1 and TRBJ2-1; no clear D. Germline V gives CDR1 MNHNS, CDR2 SASEGT. Trimming stripped 6 bases from V and 11 bases from J, with 23 bases between. The CDR3 extends over 15 amino acids. The CDR3 is CASRETSGVSGKQFF. CDR3 DNA: TGTGCCAGCAGGGAGACCTCTGGGGTATCCGGTAAGCAGTTCTTC.

The chain combines TRBV5-6 with TRBJ1-1; D is ambiguous. With 5 bases removed from V and 0 bases from J, the gap between germline ends came to 14 bases. Germline-derived CDR1 and CDR2 are SGHDT and YYEEEE. This CDR3 contains 15 residues. The CDR3 is CASSKKPVMNTEAFF. CDR3 nucleotide sequence: TGTGCCAGCAGTAAAAAACCGGTGATGAACACTGAAGCTTTCTTT.

This clone has only one observation. The genes are TRBV5-4 and TRBJ2-2; D is ambiguous. CDR3 length: 15 amino acids. Trimming took off 2 bases at V and 0 bases at J, with 8 bases between the two ends. Per germline, CDR1 SGHNT and CDR2 YYREEE (reference sequence). The CDR3: CASSFPDSNTGELFF. CDR3 DNA: TGTGCCAGCAGCTTTCCCGACTCGAACACCGGGGAGCTGTTTTTT.

This sequence joins TRBV7-6 and TRBJ1-4, with TRBD1 as a possible D gene (6 bases). V was clipped by 5 bases and J by 4 bases, with 20 bases between them. Germline V gene lookup returns CDR1 SGHVS and CDR2 FNYEAQ. The CDR3 extends over 17 amino acids. DNA of the CDR3: TGTGCCAGCAGCCTAGGGCAGGGGCGCCGGGATAATGAAAAACTGTTTTTT. Translating it yields CASSLGQGRRDNEKLFF.

Only a few counts were recorded for this clone. The chain employs TRBV6-5 and TRBJ1-1; D is perhaps TRBD1 (5 bases). The CDR3 runs 14 residues. The V and J ends lost 0 bases and 6 bases respectively, with 11 bases between them. Germline V lookup: CDR1 MNHEY, CDR2 SVGAGI. The CDR3 is CASSYSGRGAEAFF. CDR3 bases: TGTGCCAGCAGTTACTCCGGACGGGGGGCTGAAGCTTTCTTT.

This clone occurred once. This chain links TRBV6-5 with TRBJ2-1; possibly TRBD1 for D (6 bases). Germline values: CDR1 MNHEY, CDR2 SVGAGI. Between the trimmed V and J ends, which lost 6 bases and 6 bases, there was a span of 9 bases. The CDR3 contains 12 residues. The CDR3 reads CASSRGRNEQFF. The CDR3 nucleotides are TGTGCCAGCAGCAGGGGTCGCAATGAGCAGTTCTTC.